This paragraph covers one TCR beta chain sequence. Original analysis: By means of reference gene primer amplification, nucleated cell counts were estimated. Assay: immunoSEQ multiplex PCR; the TCRdb copy retains only in-frame clones and omits some. That table supplies the V and J calls and clone size; D and trimming were determined from the DNA. In the table there are some 250,000 clones, around 86% of which are singletons. In germline, CDR1 is KGHDR, CDR2 SFDVKD. After removal of 7 bases from V and 2 bases from J, the junction contained 3 bases not matched to a gene. This CDR3 has 13 amino acids. This specimen comes from a study of blood T cell repertoires in COVID-19. Across the whole study: Italy, Spain and the United States were the sources of the convalescent and acute COVID-19 samples. T cells, B-cell-depleted T cells, or PBMCs provided the cDNA or gDNA that served as material.

V usage is TRBV24-1 and J usage is TRBJ2-5; 7 nucleotides match TRBD2. The source of this sequence is a man aged 30 to 45 who had recovered from COVID-19. Sequencing was performed on peripheral blood. Here the CDR3 reads CATRGGGQETQYF. The CDR3 nucleotides read TGTGCCACCAGGGGCGGGGGACAAGAGACCCAGTACTTC.